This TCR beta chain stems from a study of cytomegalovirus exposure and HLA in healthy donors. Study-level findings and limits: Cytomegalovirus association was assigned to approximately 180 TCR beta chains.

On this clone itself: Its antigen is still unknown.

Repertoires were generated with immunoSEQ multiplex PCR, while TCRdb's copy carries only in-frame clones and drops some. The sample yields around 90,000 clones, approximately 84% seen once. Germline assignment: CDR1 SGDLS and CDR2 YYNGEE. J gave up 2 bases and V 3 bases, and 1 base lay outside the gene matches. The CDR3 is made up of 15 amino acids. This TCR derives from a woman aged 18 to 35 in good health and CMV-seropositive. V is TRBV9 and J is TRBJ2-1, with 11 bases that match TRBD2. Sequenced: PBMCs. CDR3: CASSGSGGAYNEQFF. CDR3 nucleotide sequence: TGTGCCAGCAGCGGTAGCGGGGGGGCCTACAATGAGCAGTTCTTC.